This entry is about one T cell receptor (beta chain). The length of the CDR3 is 14 residues. Between the trimmed V and J ends, which lost 1 base and 9 bases, there was a span of 11 bases. Germline V gives CDR1 SGHDT, CDR2 YYEEEE. This sample is drawn from a study of blood T cell repertoires in COVID-19. Study as a whole: COVID-19 samples collected from the United States, Italy and Spain covered acute and convalescent phases.

As processed by the authors: Amplifying reference gene primers gave estimates of nucleated cell counts. The method was immunoSEQ multiplex PCR; TCRdb's version includes in-frame clones alone and lacks a portion of them. V and J calls plus clone size are reproduced from that table; the DNA served to infer D and trimming. The sample shows 250,000 or so clones, around 87% of them seen only once. This TCR was recovered from a woman aged 70-85 years with active or convalescent COVID-19. The chain has TRBV5-6 and TRBJ1-6; no reliable D call. The sample comprised peripheral blood. The CDR3 DNA follows: TGTGCCAGCAGCTTGAGGGTCGAGGGTTCACCCCTCCACTTT. Translated: CASSLRVEGSPLHF.